This entry lists 22 T cell receptor beta chains sequenced from one sample in a study of regulatory T cells in long-lasting Graves disease. CDR3 regions were amplified by Arm-PCR using iRepertoire HTBI primers to build TCR beta libraries. TCRdb re-called the multiplex PCR reads through MiXCR, storing one row per CDR3 protein. Among 350,000 to 500,000 distinct CDR3 sequences, under 25% were seen once, and the ten largest hold 13% to 15%. Time point described: persistent/refractory GD, antithyroid drugs over 5 years with positive TRAb. PBMC-extracted RNA yielded the TCR library. This specimen consisted of peripheral blood mononuclear cells (PBMCs), obtained when the disease was refractory, from a patient treated with antithyroid drugs. Receptors originate from a female donor with Graves disease.

This clonotype has only one observation. The genes are TRBV7-8 and TRBJ1-2, with 9 nucleotides matching TRBD1. Germline values: CDR1 SGHVS, CDR2 FQNEAQ. J was trimmed by 8 bases and V by 1 base; bases with no gene match: 5. The CDR3 is 14 residues long. CDR3: CASSLGDRAVGYTF. As DNA, the CDR3 is TGTGCCAGCAGCTTAGGGGACAGGGCGGTCGGCTACACCTTC.

This clonotype occurred many times. The chain has TRBV2 and TRBJ1-5; D perhaps matches TRBD1 (6 bases). The V end was cut by 4 bases, the J end by 4 bases, with 11 bases between. Germline V gene lookup returns CDR1 SNHLY and CDR2 FYNNEI. This CDR3 spans 14 amino acids. CDR3 protein: CASSGARGNQPQHF. Written as DNA, the CDR3 is TGTGCCAGCAGTGGTGCCAGGGGAAATCAGCCCCAGCATTTT.

CDR3 coding DNA: TGTGCCAGCAGCCCTCAAGGGATGTACCAAGAGACCCAGTACTTC. The encoded protein is CASSPQGMYQETQYF. V and J are TRBV12-3 or TRBV12-4 and TRBJ2-5; no clear D gene. CDR3 size: 15 residues. Trimming cost V 6 bases and J 0 bases, with 14 bases left between them.

The chain links TRBV20-1 to TRBJ2-3; D gene unclear. V gave up 3 bases and J gave up 3 bases, with 4 bases separating them. CDR3 length equals 11 residues. Germline V gene sequence: CDR1 DFQATT, CDR2 SNEGSKA (reference sequence). CDR3 region: CSASRTDTQYF. The CDR3 DNA reads as TGCAGTGCTAGTCGAACAGATACGCAGTATTTT.

This clonotype was detected only a few times. The chain has TRBV6-1 and TRBJ2-3, with D possibly TRBD1 on 6 matching bases. The V and J ends lost 7 bases and 2 bases respectively, with 13 bases between them. This CDR3 comprises 14 residues. Germline loops: CDR1 MNHNS, CDR2 SASEGT. The DNA of the CDR3 is TGTGCCAGCATCCGGGACACATACACAGATACGCAGTATTTT. It specifies CASIRDTYTDTQYF.

This chain links TRBV20-1 with TRBJ1-3, with D possibly matching TRBD1 (5 bases). V lost 5 bases and J 1 base, leaving 15 bases between the germline ends. The CDR3 covers 15 residues. Germline CDR1 reads DFQATT; CDR2 reads SNEGSKA (reference sequence). The CDR3 is CSAPGRGSSGNTIYF. CDR3 in DNA: TGCAGTGCTCCCGGAAGGGGATCGTCTGGAAACACCATATATTTT.

The J gene is TRBJ1-2, the V gene TRBV7-9; TRBD1 is a possible D gene (6 bases). Trimming stripped 1 base from V and 6 bases from J, with 24 bases between. The CDR3 is made up of 18 amino acids. Looked up from germline, CDR1 is SEHNR and CDR2 is FQNEAQ (reference sequence). The CDR3 is CASSLVGPTGGDSHGYTF. The CDR3 bases are TGTGCCAGCAGCTTAGTTGGCCCTACCGGGGGCGACTCTCATGGCTACACCTTC. The variable domain in full, with the rest retrieved from reference TRBV7-9 and TRBJ1-2, is DTGVSQNPRHKITKRGQNVTFRCDPISEHNRLYWYRQTLGQGPEFLTYFQNEAQLEKSRLLSDRFSAERPKGSFSTLEIQRTEQGDSAMYLCASSLVGPTGGDSHGYTFGSGTRLTVV.

This clonotype was counted many times. One end of the junction does not line up with germline, which may come from a read error. This chain connects TRBV6-2 or TRBV6-3 to TRBJ2-7; TRBD1 or TRBD2 may be the D gene (5 bases each). Germline V gives CDR1 MNHEY, CDR2 SVGEGT. There are 15 residues in the CDR3. The CDR3 sequence: CASSHSGRGSYEQYF. The CDR3 region has the DNA TGTGCCAGCAGTCACTCGGGACGGGGCTCCTACGAGCAGTACTTC.

This clonotype was seen a handful of times. This chain links TRBV7-2 with TRBJ2-5; D is ambiguous. The germline V and J ends were trimmed by 7 bases and 4 bases, with 13 bases remaining between them. The CDR3 is 13 amino acids. Germline CDR1 SGHTA, CDR2 FQGNSA. The CDR3 spells CASTPRFGETQYF. For the CDR3, the DNA is TGTGCCAGCACCCCTAGATTTGGAGAGACCCAGTACTTC.

The chain joins TRBV30 to TRBJ1-6; TRBD1 might be the D (5 bases). Germline V lookup: CDR1 GTSNPN, CDR2 SVGIG (reference sequence). Trimming removed 6 bases at V and 2 bases at J, with 8 bases between. The CDR3 is made up of 13 amino acids. The CDR3: CACARAYNSPLHF. In DNA form, the CDR3 reads TGTGCCTGTGCCAGGGCCTATAATTCACCCCTCCACTTT.

The chain combines TRBV20-1 with TRBJ2-1, with D uncertain. The CDR3 length is 16 residues. V lost 3 bases and J lost 5, with 20 bases in between. CDR1 and CDR2 (germline): DFQATT, SNEGSKA (reference sequence). CDR3 residues: CSASIGATKPDNEQFF. The CDR3, as DNA: TGCAGTGCTAGTATTGGCGCGACAAAGCCAGACAATGAGCAGTTCTTC.

This clonotype was counted at least ten times. The genes are TRBV11-2 and TRBJ1-1, with TRBD1 identical over 10 bases. The CDR3 is made up of 16 amino acids. The germline V gene has CDR1 SGHAT and CDR2 FQNNGV. J was trimmed by 11 bases and V by 3 bases; bases with no gene match: 15. Written as DNA, the CDR3 is TGTGCCAGCAGCTTGGGACCGGGACAGGGGTCCGCGCTCGCTTTCTTT. Translation gives CASSLGPGQGSALAFF. Using reference TRBV11-2 and TRBJ1-1 for the parts outside the CDR3, the full variable domain is EAGVAQSPRYKIIEKRQSVAFWCNPISGHATLYWYQQILGQGPKLLIQFQNNGVVDDSQLPKDRFSAERLKGVDSTLKIQPAKLEDSAVYLCASSLGPGQGSALAFFGQGTRLTVV.

This clonotype was seen many times. The chain links TRBV28 to TRBJ1-1, with a possible D match to TRBD1 (6 bases). Germline assignment: CDR1 MDHEN and CDR2 SYDVKM. The CDR3 sequence is 13 residues long. Trimming left V 7 bases short and J 3 bases short, with 12 bases between. In DNA, the CDR3 is TGTGCCAGCACCCCAGGGGTTCACACTGAAGCTTTCTTT. Encoded protein: CASTPGVHTEAFF. The entire variable domain, with the rest obtained from reference TRBV28 and TRBJ1-1, is as follows: DVKVTQSSRYLVKRTGEKVFLECVQDMDHENMFWYRQDPGLGLRLIYFSYDVKMKEKGDIPEGYSVSREKKERFSLILESASTNQTSMYLCASTPGVHTEAFFGQGTRLTVV.

The chain joins TRBV27 to TRBJ1-6; 9 nucleotides line up with TRBD1. This CDR3 spans 19 amino acids. Trimming cost V 6 bases and J 7 bases; bases outside gene matches: 19. Germline V gene sequence: CDR1 MNHEY, CDR2 SMNVEV (reference sequence). The CDR3 coding sequence is TGTGCCAGCAGACGAAACACCGGGACAGGGCATTCAAAGAATTCACCCCTCCACTTT. It specifies CASRRNTGTGHSKNSPLHF.

This clonotype was counted at least ten times. This sequence joins TRBV20-1 and TRBJ2-5, with 7 bases lining up with TRBD1. After removal of 4 bases from V and 2 bases from J, the junction contained 4 bases not matched to a gene. This CDR3 is 13 amino acids long. Germline V gene data show CDR1 as DFQATT and CDR2 as SNEGSKA (reference sequence). CDR3 amino acids: CSANRGVQETQYF. The CDR3 DNA sequence: TGCAGTGCTAACAGGGGCGTGCAAGAGACCCAGTACTTC.

This clonotype was observed a few times. The rearrangement joins TRBV5-1 to TRBJ2-7; 7 bases line up with TRBD1. Unmatched junction bases numbered 9, after V lost 4 bases and J lost 5 bases. Germline assignment: CDR1 SGHRS and CDR2 YFSETQ. The CDR3 runs to 14 residues. The CDR3 nucleotides are TGCGCCAGCAGCCAATACAGGGGCGACCACGAGCAGTACTTC. This sequence encodes CASSQYRGDHEQYF.

This clonotype appeared a few times. This rearrangement joins TRBV3-1 to TRBJ2-7; 11 positions agree with TRBD1. The CDR3 runs to 16 residues. Trimming took 2 bases from V and 2 from J; bases not matched to a gene: 5. Germline V gene sequence: CDR1 LGHDT, CDR2 YNNKEL (reference sequence). In nucleotides, the CDR3 is TGTGCCAGCAGCCAATTACCGGGACAGGGGGCCTACGAGCAGTACTTC. Amino acid sequence: CASSQLPGQGAYEQYF.

This clonotype was seen repeatedly, ten times or more. This chain joins TRBV5-1 and TRBJ2-5; unclear D gene. The V end lost 0 bases, the J end lost 4 bases, and 10 bases lay between the germline ends. Germline CDR1 and CDR2: SGHRS and YFSETQ. CDR3 length: 14 residues. The CDR3 sequence is CASSLAGILETQYF. CDR3 bases: TGCGCCAGCAGCTTGGCCGGTATCCTAGAGACCCAGTACTTC.

This clonotype has ten or more counts. This chain links TRBV13 with TRBJ2-5, with 10 bases fitting TRBD1. In germline, CDR1 is PRHDT, CDR2 FYEKMQ (reference sequence). This CDR3 has 13 amino acids. With V trimmed by 5 bases and J by 9 bases, 6 bases remained unmatched. The CDR3, as DNA: TGTGCCAGCAGCGACAGGGGGCATGGTCCCCAGTACTTC. It is translated as CASSDRGHGPQYF.

The chain employs TRBV30 and TRBJ2-5; no reliable D call. From germline, CDR1 is GTSNPN and CDR2 SVGIG (reference sequence). Deletions cut 0 bases from V and 3 bases from J, with 5 bases between. This CDR3 is built from 12 residues. The CDR3 loop is CAWSVREETQYF. CDR3 DNA: TGTGCCTGGAGTGTACGTGAAGAGACCCAGTACTTC.

The chain uses TRBV5-4 and TRBJ1-5; 7 nucleotides align to TRBD1. The germline gives CDR1 SGHNT, CDR2 YYREEE (reference sequence). The V and J ends lost 4 bases and 7 bases, in that order; junction bases with no gene match: 5. This CDR3 comprises 13 residues. The CDR3 coding sequence is TGTGCCAGCAGCCGGGACAGTGGGCAGCCCCAGCATTTT. Its translation: CASSRDSGQPQHF.

This clonotype has ten or more counts. The chain employs TRBV28 and TRBJ1-1; unclear D gene. The germline gives CDR1 MDHEN, CDR2 SYDVKM. V was shortened by 10 bases and J by 5 bases, with 17 bases between the two germline ends. The CDR3 consists of 13 residues. DNA for the CDR3: TGTGCCACCCAGACGGGGAGAAAGACTGAAGCTTTCTTT. Its translation: CATQTGRKTEAFF. The full variable domain, with the rest looked up from reference TRBV28 and TRBJ1-1, is DVKVTQSSRYLVKRTGEKVFLECVQDMDHENMFWYRQDPGLGLRLIYFSYDVKMKEKGDIPEGYSVSREKKERFSLILESASTNQTSMYLCATQTGRKTEAFFGQGTRLTVV.